The 10 T cell receptor beta chains below all came from one sample that was sequenced in a study of molecular identifiers for immune sequencing clone quantification. TCRdb reprocessed the PCR reads via MiXCR and lists one record per CDR3 protein. The data show some 680,000 distinct CDR3 sequences, about 25% seen once. Sequenced input: naive CD8+ T cells from blood, with Jurkat cell RNA spiked in. Stated subset: FACS-sorted CD8+CD4-CCR7+CD45RA+ naive T cells. Receptors originate from a human donor in good health. Some libraries in this study had Jurkat cell RNA spiked in.

This clonotype was detected many times. The chain couples TRBV6-2 or TRBV6-3 to TRBJ2-5, with D unresolved. The germline gives CDR1 MNHEY, CDR2 SVGEGT. V was clipped by 4 bases and J by 2 bases, with 8 bases between them. This CDR3 contains 13 residues. In nucleotides, the CDR3 is TGTGCCAGCAGTTTCATGGGGCAAGAGACCCAGTACTTC. This sequence encodes CASSFMGQETQYF.

This clonotype was recorded many times. The chain recombines TRBV29-1 with TRBJ2-7, with 8 bases lining up with TRBD1. CDR3 size: 14 residues. V lost 4 bases and J lost 3; bases outside the gene matches: 8. The V gene's germline CDR1 is SQVTM and CDR2 ANQGSEA. Written as DNA, the CDR3 is TGCAGCGTTGTTCTCCAGGGGGCCATCTACGAGCAGTACTTC. Protein product: CSVVLQGAIYEQYF.

The CDR3 DNA is TGTGCCTGGAGTATACTAGGGGACGAGCAGTACTTC. It yields the protein CAWSILGDEQYF. V usage is TRBV30 and J usage is TRBJ2-7; either TRBD1 or TRBD2 may supply D (5 bases each). The V end was cut by 2 bases, the J end by 5 bases, with 10 bases between. The CDR3 length is 12 residues. Germline V gene data show CDR1 as GTSNPN and CDR2 as SVGIG (reference sequence).

There are many counts of this clonotype. The chain combines TRBV12-5 with TRBJ1-1; D unclear. Germline V lookup: CDR1 LGHNT, CDR2 FRNRAP. The CDR3 loop spans 13 amino acids. Between the trimmed V and J ends, which lost 1 base and 1 base, there was a span of 4 bases. CDR3 sequence (DNA): TGTGCTAGTGGTTTGGCAGAGAACACTGAAGCTTTCTTT. Protein product: CASGLAENTEAFF. Full variable domain (missing parts from reference TRBV12-5 and TRBJ1-1): DARVTQTPRHKVTEMGQEVTMRCQPILGHNTVFWYRQTMMQGLELLAYFRNRAPLDDSGMPKDRFSAEMPDATLATLKIQPSEPRDSAVYFCASGLAENTEAFFGQGTRLTVV.

Note on this clonotype: Mismatch with germline at one junction end may stem from a read error. This rearrangement joins TRBV27 to TRBJ2-1, with 7 nucleotides matching TRBD1. The CDR3 contains 13 residues. The germline V gene has CDR1 MNHEY and CDR2 SMNVEV (reference sequence). The CDR3 sequence: CASGWDRYNEQVF. CDR3 nucleotides: TGTGCCAGCGGCTGGGACAGATACAATGAGCAGGTCTTC.

Ten or more counts support this clonotype. The CDR3 DNA follows: TGTGCCAGCTCGGACGGCCCTGAAGCTTTCTTT. The encoded protein is CASSDGPEAFF. V gene TRBV27 combines with J gene TRBJ1-1; no definite D call. This CDR3 comprises 11 residues. Germline CDR1 is MNHEY and CDR2 is SMNVEV (reference sequence). V was cut by 8 bases and J by 6 bases, with 10 bases left in between.

This clonotype was picked up a small number of times. The CDR3 here is CASSSGAGPPHSPLHF. The DNA for the CDR3 is TGTGCCAGCAGCTCAGGCGCGGGACCTCCGCATTCACCCCTCCACTTT. J is TRBJ1-6 and V is TRBV7-8, with a tentative D call TRBD1 (5 bases). The CDR3 length is 16 residues. CDR1 and CDR2 from the germline V gene are SGHVS and FQNEAQ. The germline V and J ends were trimmed by 4 bases and 8 bases, with 18 bases remaining between them.

On this clonotype: It may be a read error: a sequence one base away is much more abundant. The J gene is TRBJ2-7, the V gene TRBV5-1; no clear D gene. Germline loops: CDR1 SGHRS, CDR2 YFSETQ. The CDR3 is made up of 12 amino acids. Trimming removed 7 bases from V and 1 base from J, with 9 bases in between. This chain's CDR3 is CASGQLSYEQYF. CDR3 coding DNA: TGCGCCAGCGGCCAACTGTCCTACGAGCAGTACTTC.

This clonotype was counted many times. The chain couples TRBV6-5 to TRBJ1-4; TRBD1 is a possible D gene (5 bases). V lost 2 bases and J lost 11, with 15 bases in between. The CDR3 loop spans 14 amino acids. Per the germline V gene, CDR1 is MNHEY and CDR2 is SVGAGI. For the CDR3, the DNA is TGTGCCAGCAGTTACGGGGCAGGGCTAGGGAAACTGTTTTTT. Translation gives CASSYGAGLGKLFF.

This clonotype was seen at least ten times. The chain couples TRBV28 to TRBJ2-3; the match to TRBD2 covers 8 bases. The CDR3 contains 13 residues. The V segment lost 7 bases and the J segment 6 bases; nucleotides outside the gene matches: 6. Germline values: CDR1 MDHEN, CDR2 SYDVKM. CDR3 amino acids: CASKASGLDTQYF. DNA for the CDR3: TGTGCCAGCAAGGCTAGCGGGCTTGATACGCAGTATTTT.